The clone carrying this T cell receptor (beta chain) was found a few times. This sample stems from a study of CD4 and CD8 cells across lung adenocarcinoma regions. Germline V CDR1 and CDR2: MGHRA, YSYEKL. The J segment lost 1 base and the V segment lost 6 bases, leaving 7 bases of the junction unmatched. CDR3 length: 16 residues. Each CDR3 protein is one row after TCRdb ran MiXCR on the PCR reads. This table holds around 27,000 distinct CDR3 sequences, 50% found once. The patients had localized lung adenocarcinoma, a non-small cell subtype. The V and J genes are TRBV4-1 and TRBJ1-1, with 11 bases matching TRBD1. This TCR was sampled from a male donor with lung adenocarcinoma. The CD4 and CD8 labels of this study may be unreliable. Sequenced material: CD8+ T cells from the center of a lung tumor. The CDR3 nucleotides are TGCGCCAGCAGTCGGGACAGGGGGATTGAGAACACTGAAGCTTTCTTT. This translates into CASSRDRGIENTEAFF.